These 16 T cell receptor beta chains were all obtained from the same sample, sequenced in a study of beta chain features in type 1 diabetes. Reverse transcribing all isolated RNA meant expressed TCRB transcripts were sequenced. Some clones are missing from TCRdb's copy, which holds only in-frame ones; the method was immunoSEQ multiplex PCR. The sample holds a few hundred thousand clones, less than 15% seen once. The source material was naive CD4+ T cells from blood. Receptors originate from a woman aged 18-30 years in good health.

This chain connects TRBV4-2 to TRBJ2-5, with 9 bases lining up with TRBD2. CDR1 and CDR2 from the germline V gene are LGHNA and YNFKEQ. J lost 4 bases, V lost 1 base, and 10 bases had no gene match. The CDR3 consists of 17 residues. The CDR3 loop reads CASSQASGSGSSETQYF. The CDR3 DNA reads as TGTGCCAGCAGCCAAGCAAGTGGTAGCGGGAGTTCAGAGACCCAGTACTTC.

Worth noting for this clone: The sample carries other DNA sequences with the same CDR3. This chain joins TRBV29-1 and TRBJ1-1; 7 nucleotides line up with TRBD1. This CDR3 contains 13 residues. V shed 2 bases and J 2 bases; nucleotides not matched to a gene: 2. Germline assignment: CDR1 SQVTM and CDR2 ANQGSEA. The CDR3 region is CSVERQGNTEAFF. The CDR3 bases are TGCAGCGTTGAACGACAGGGAAACACTGAAGCTTTCTTT.

This clone was seen a handful of times. The chain is built from TRBV28 and TRBJ1-1; D is perhaps TRBD1 (5 bases). Trimming stripped 5 bases from V and 11 bases from J, with 12 bases between. Looked up from germline, CDR1 is MDHEN and CDR2 is SYDVKM. The CDR3 has 11 residues. CDR3 sequence (DNA): TGTGCCAGCAGTCCCAGGGTAGGGGCTTTCTTT. Protein product: CASSPRVGAFF.

This clone has more than one count but fewer than ten. CDR3 bases: TGTGCCAGCAGCCTCCGGGACACTCAGTCCTACGAGCAGTACTTC. This gives the protein CASSLRDTQSYEQYF. This chain joins TRBV7-8 and TRBJ2-7; TRBD1 might be the D (6 bases). The length of the CDR3 is 15 residues. The germline V gene has CDR1 SGHVS and CDR2 FQNEAQ. V was clipped by 5 bases and J by 1 base, with 15 bases between them.

This chain connects TRBV7-9 to TRBJ1-5; 8 bases line up with TRBD1. The germline CDR1 and CDR2 sequences are SEHNR and FQNEAQ (reference sequence). This CDR3 has 15 amino acids. V was clipped by 3 bases and J by 2 bases; unmatched bases: 3. The CDR3 DNA follows: TGTGCCAGCAGCTTCACAGGGGGTGGCAATCAGCCCCAGCATTTT. Translated, it gives CASSFTGGGNQPQHF.

This clone has just a few counts. The chain combines TRBV4-1 with TRBJ1-5, with D possibly being TRBD1 (6 bases). The CDR3 spans 16 residues. Germline loops: CDR1 MGHRA, CDR2 YSYEKL. Trimming stripped 1 base from V and 6 bases from J, with 16 bases between. CDR3 amino acids: CASSQGLGRGVQPQHF. The CDR3 region has the DNA TGCGCCAGCAGCCAAGGATTAGGCAGGGGAGTTCAGCCCCAGCATTTT.

V usage is TRBV5-6 and J usage is TRBJ1-2, with 7 bases fitting TRBD1. The CDR3 runs 16 residues. Losses at the gene ends were 4 bases for V and 4 bases for J; bases not matched to a gene: 13. Germline V CDR1 and CDR2: SGHDT, YYEEEE. The CDR3 region is CASSINRGSAAYGYTF. The CDR3 DNA reads as TGTGCCAGCAGCATAAACAGGGGATCGGCAGCCTATGGCTACACCTTC.

This chain joins TRBV5-4 and TRBJ2-3; 8 bases align to TRBD2. Germline lookup yields CDR1 SGHNT and CDR2 YYREEE (reference sequence). J gave up 6 bases and V 7 bases, and 10 bases lay outside the gene matches. This CDR3 is 14 amino acids long. CDR3 amino acids: CASGLGGRPDTQYF. In DNA, the CDR3 is TGTGCCAGCGGTCTCGGCGGGAGGCCCGATACGCAGTATTTT.

V usage is TRBV30 and J usage is TRBJ1-5; D gene ambiguous. CDR3 length: 14 amino acids. Trimming pared 2 bases from V and 2 bases from J, leaving 10 bases between. Per germline, CDR1 GTSNPN and CDR2 SVGIG (reference sequence). The CDR3, as DNA: TGTGCCTGGAGTTTGGCCTTGGGCAATCAGCCCCAGCATTTT. Translation gives CAWSLALGNQPQHF.

V gene TRBV5-1 combines with J gene TRBJ1-2; possibly TRBD1 for D (5 bases). The germline V gene encodes CDR1 SGHRS and CDR2 YFSETQ. The V end lost 4 bases, the J end lost 7 bases, and 23 bases lay between the germline ends. The CDR3 is made up of 16 amino acids. This CDR3 reads CASSEETAPLEVGYTF. CDR3 DNA: TGCGCCAGCAGCGAGGAGACAGCCCCCCTCGAGGTTGGCTACACCTTC.

A few counts support this clone. The chain has TRBV4-2 and TRBJ1-2; 9 nucleotides match TRBD1. The CDR3 sequence is 15 residues long. Germline V CDR1 and CDR2: LGHNA, YNFKEQ. Trimming removed 0 bases from V and 7 bases from J; junction bases left unmatched: 6. DNA for the CDR3: TGTGCCAGCAGCCAAGATCTGGGACAGGGCCTTGGCTACACCTTC. Its protein product is CASSQDLGQGLGYTF.

This clone has only a few counts. V gene TRBV27 combines with J gene TRBJ2-7, with a weak D call TRBD1 (5 bases). This CDR3 region has 15 residues. V dropped 3 bases and J dropped 2 bases, with 14 bases sitting between them. CDR1 is MNHEY and CDR2 is SMNVEV in the germline V gene (reference sequence). CDR3 in DNA: TGTGCCAGCAGTTTTCAGGGTCGGCGGCCCTACGAGCAGTACTTC. Protein: CASSFQGRRPYEQYF.

The gene calls are TRBV25-1 and TRBJ2-5; 10 bases align to TRBD2. The CDR3 runs 17 residues. V was pared by 4 bases and J by 6 bases, with 14 bases of the junction left unmatched. Germline values: CDR1 MGHDK, CDR2 SYGVNS. The CDR3 DNA follows: TGTGCCAGCAGTGGTCCTTCAGCGGGAGGGCCTTCCAAGACCCAGTACTTC. Protein: CASSGPSAGGPSKTQYF.

The CDR3 here is CASSFVGGSSYEQYF. The CDR3 nucleotides read TGTGCCAGCAGCTTTGTCGGGGGATCCTCCTACGAGCAGTACTTC. The chain employs TRBV11-2 and TRBJ2-7; possibly TRBD2 for D (6 bases). The V gene lost 3 bases and the J gene lost 0 bases, with 12 bases spanning the gap. In germline, CDR1 is SGHAT, CDR2 FQNNGV. CDR3 length: 15 amino acids. Together with reference TRBV11-2 and TRBJ2-7, the CDR3 gives the full variable domain: EAGVAQSPRYKIIEKRQSVAFWCNPISGHATLYWYQQILGQGPKLLIQFQNNGVVDDSQLPKDRFSAERLKGVDSTLKIQPAKLEDSAVYLCASSFVGGSSYEQYFGPGTRLTVT.

This clone was detected a few times. The chain is built from TRBV19 and TRBJ1-2; 9 nucleotides align to TRBD1. Germline CDR1 LNHDA, CDR2 SQIVND (reference sequence). CDR3 size: 15 residues. V was pared by 3 bases and J by 5 bases, with 7 bases of the junction left unmatched. CDR3 loop: CASSIGRTGVYGYTF. The CDR3 region has the DNA TGTGCCAGTAGTATCGGACGGACAGGGGTTTATGGCTACACCTTC.

This clone was counted only a few times. Because the CDR3's place on the DNA is in doubt, the DNA is left out and the CDR3 is given as listed by TCRdb. This chain uses TRBV28 with TRBJ2-1; the D segment call TRBD2 is taken from the table without a DNA check. The CDR3 numbers 15 amino acids, ends counted. Germline CDR1 and CDR2: MDHEN and SYDVKM. CDR3 in amino acids: CASILAGGPYNEQFF.